This passage covers 19 T cell receptor beta chains from one sample sequenced in a study of blood T cell repertoires in COVID-19. Libraries were prepared by immunoSEQ multiplex PCR; TCRdb keeps only in-frame clonotypes and omits some of them. Here the sample spans some 110,000 clones, 80% to 85% being singletons. The specimen was peripheral blood. Source of these receptors: a woman in her seventies with acute or convalescent COVID-19.

CDR3 residues: CASSPGQGTYNEQFF. CDR3 sequence (DNA): TGTGCCAGCAGTCCAGGACAGGGGACATACAATGAGCAGTTCTTC. The chain carries TRBV6-5 and TRBJ2-1; 9 nucleotides agree with TRBD1. V shed 5 bases, J shed 4 bases, and the junction held 6 bases outside the gene matches. CDR3 size: 15 residues. CDR1 and CDR2 from the germline V gene are MNHEY and SVGAGI.

This rearrangement joins TRBV6-6 to TRBJ2-7; 7 nucleotides align to TRBD2. The CDR3 spans 16 residues. Trimming cost V 7 bases and J 2 bases; bases outside gene matches: 14. CDR1 is MNHNY, CDR2 SVGAGI, per germline (reference sequence). Here the CDR3 reads CASISAWASGPYEQYF. The CDR3 DNA follows: TGTGCCAGCATCAGCGCCTGGGCTAGCGGTCCCTACGAGCAGTACTTC.

The J gene is TRBJ2-1, the V gene TRBV2, with a possible D match to TRBD2 (5 bases). This CDR3 spans 16 amino acids. Germline CDR1 SNHLY, CDR2 FYNNEI. The V gene lost 5 bases and the J gene lost 8 bases, with 22 bases spanning the gap. In DNA, the CDR3 is TGTGCCAGCAGTCCGTGGCTAGGTTCCTTTAGCGATGAGCAGTTCTTC. Its protein product is CASSPWLGSFSDEQFF.

The genes are TRBV10-3 and TRBJ2-1; 9 bases line up with TRBD2. The CDR3 extends over 18 amino acids. Germline V gives CDR1 ENHRY, CDR2 SYGVKD. V trimming: 3 bases; J trimming: 6 bases; junction bases outside the gene matches: 15. The CDR3 DNA reads as TGTGCCATCAGTGACTGGGCGGGAGGGCATCATGGGGGCAATGAGCAGTTCTTC. It encodes CAISDWAGGHHGGNEQFF.

The rearrangement uses TRBV12-3 or TRBV12-4 and TRBJ1-6, with D unclear. V was shortened by 3 bases and J by 6 bases, with 3 bases between the two germline ends. The CDR3 has 12 amino acids. The CDR3 spells CASSFLNSPLHF. CDR3 nucleotides: TGTGCCAGCAGTTTTCTTAATTCACCCCTCCACTTT.

The chain links TRBV11-3 to TRBJ2-2; D is unclear. From germline, CDR1 is SGHNT and CDR2 YENEEA. This CDR3 contains 16 residues. V lost 0 bases and J lost 5, with 13 bases in between. The CDR3 DNA follows: TGTGCCAGCAGCTTAGATCGCGGTTTGGGTACCGGGGAGCTGTTTTTT. Protein product: CASSLDRGLGTGELFF.

CDR3 sequence: CASRDTGGAVGELFF. CDR3 in DNA: TGTGCCAGCAGGGATACAGGGGGCGCGGTCGGGGAGCTGTTTTTT. The rearrangement joins TRBV7-3 to TRBJ2-2; TRBD1 matches at 9 bases. Germline V lookup: CDR1 SGHTA, CDR2 FQGTGA. This CDR3 has 15 residues. J was trimmed by 7 bases and V by 6 bases; bases with no gene match: 9.

This CDR3 is CASSHRRGDLTSGNTIYF. For the CDR3, the DNA is TGTGCCAGCAGCCATCGCAGGGGGGACTTGACCTCTGGAAACACCATATATTTT. The chain uses TRBV3-1 (or the pseudogene TRBV3-2) and TRBJ1-3; 7 bases fit TRBD1. The V and J ends lost 3 bases and 0 bases, in that order; junction bases with no gene match: 11. The length of the CDR3 is 18 residues. CDR1 and CDR2 from the germline V gene are LGHDT and YNNKEL (reference sequence).

V and J are TRBV29-1 and TRBJ2-1; 9 bases match TRBD2. V lost 7 bases and J lost 4; bases outside the gene matches: 8. Germline V gene sequence: CDR1 SQVTM, CDR2 ANQGSEA. The CDR3 length is 14 residues. CDR3 in amino acids: CSADSLAGYNEQFF. The CDR3 region has the DNA TGCAGCGCCGACTCTCTAGCGGGGTACAATGAGCAGTTCTTC.

This clone was found once. J is TRBJ2-1 and V is TRBV5-4; D perhaps matches TRBD1 (6 bases). V shed 3 bases and J shed 5 bases, with 12 bases lying between them. The CDR3 sequence is 14 residues long. The germline V gene encodes CDR1 SGHNT and CDR2 YYREEE (reference sequence). This CDR3 is CASSSYQGNNEQFF. CDR3 nucleotide sequence: TGTGCCAGCAGCTCCTACCAGGGGAACAATGAGCAGTTCTTC.

The genes are TRBV7-9 and TRBJ2-1, with 8 bases lining up with TRBD1. CDR1 and CDR2 from the germline V gene are SEHNR and FQNEAQ (reference sequence). Losses at the gene ends were 4 bases for V and 8 bases for J; bases not matched to a gene: 10. There are 15 residues in the CDR3. The CDR3 spells CASSSMGQAADEQFF. The CDR3 DNA is TGTGCCAGCAGCTCAATGGGACAGGCGGCGGATGAGCAGTTCTTC.

J is TRBJ1-6 and V is TRBV27; the match to TRBD1 covers 8 bases. Germline CDR1 is MNHEY and CDR2 is SMNVEV (reference sequence). The CDR3 consists of 16 residues. The junction had 10 bases not matched to a gene; V was cut back by 2 bases and J by 10 bases. The CDR3 DNA reads as TGTGCCAGCAGTTTACTGACAGGGGCGGAAGGGTCACCCCTCCACTTT. It is translated as CASSLLTGAEGSPLHF.

The rearrangement joins TRBV28 to TRBJ2-1; 8 nucleotides align to TRBD1. The CDR3 is made up of 15 amino acids. CDR1 and CDR2 (germline): MDHEN, SYDVKM. The V gene end was trimmed by 5 bases and the J gene end by 2 bases; junction bases not matched to a gene: 5. The CDR3: CASSPTGGPYNEQFF. The CDR3 DNA is TGTGCCAGCAGTCCCACAGGGGGACCCTACAATGAGCAGTTCTTC.

The J gene is TRBJ2-1, the V gene TRBV24-1; 9 bases fit TRBD1. Germline V gives CDR1 KGHDR, CDR2 SFDVKD. The CDR3 is made up of 15 amino acids. V was pared by 7 bases and J by 4 bases, with 7 bases of the junction left unmatched. CDR3 region: CATSLGQGGYNEQFF. In DNA, the CDR3 is TGTGCCACCAGCCTGGGACAGGGAGGTTACAATGAGCAGTTCTTC.

The chain couples TRBV3-1 (or the pseudogene TRBV3-2) to TRBJ2-3, with 9 bases that match TRBD2. Trimming took 3 bases from V and 1 from J; bases not matched to a gene: 8. The CDR3 runs 17 residues. The germline CDR1 and CDR2 sequences are LGHDT and YNNKEL (reference sequence). The CDR3, as DNA: TGTGCCAGCAGCCAGGGAATAGCGGGAGCTCGCACAGATACGCAGTATTTT. This sequence encodes CASSQGIAGARTDTQYF.

The chain recombines TRBV2 with TRBJ2-7; a weak D match, TRBD2 (5 bases). With 7 bases removed from V and 3 bases from J, the gap between germline ends came to 10 bases. The V gene's germline CDR1 is SNHLY and CDR2 FYNNEI. The CDR3 consists of 12 residues. DNA of the CDR3: TGTGCCAGCAAGCGGAACCTCTACGAGCAGTACTTC. Amino acid sequence: CASKRNLYEQYF.

V gene TRBV11-3 combines with J gene TRBJ2-2; TRBD1 might be the D (6 bases). The CDR3 sequence is 14 residues long. V was shortened by 2 bases and J by 6 bases, with 10 bases between the two germline ends. From germline, CDR1 is SGHNT and CDR2 YENEEA. The CDR3 nucleotides are TGTGCCAGCAGCTTAACACAGGGCCCCGGGGAGCTGTTTTTT. Protein sequence: CASSLTQGPGELFF.

The J gene is TRBJ2-1, the V gene TRBV19, with TRBD1 as a possible D gene (6 bases). Trimming removed 4 bases at V and 0 bases at J, with 10 bases between. This CDR3 is 15 amino acids long. The germline CDR1 and CDR2 sequences are LNHDA and SQIVND (reference sequence). For the CDR3, the DNA is TGTGCCAGTAGTAAAATGGACAGCTCCTACAATGAGCAGTTCTTC. Amino acids: CASSKMDSSYNEQFF.

The chain employs TRBV7-6 and TRBJ1-3; 7 bases align to TRBD1. V trimming: 6 bases; J trimming: 4 bases; junction bases outside the gene matches: 6. Germline CDR1 SGHVS, CDR2 FNYEAQ. This CDR3 is built from 14 residues. For the CDR3, the DNA is TGTGCCAGCAGTTCTACAGGGGTAGGAAACACCATATATTTT. It is translated as CASSSTGVGNTIYF.